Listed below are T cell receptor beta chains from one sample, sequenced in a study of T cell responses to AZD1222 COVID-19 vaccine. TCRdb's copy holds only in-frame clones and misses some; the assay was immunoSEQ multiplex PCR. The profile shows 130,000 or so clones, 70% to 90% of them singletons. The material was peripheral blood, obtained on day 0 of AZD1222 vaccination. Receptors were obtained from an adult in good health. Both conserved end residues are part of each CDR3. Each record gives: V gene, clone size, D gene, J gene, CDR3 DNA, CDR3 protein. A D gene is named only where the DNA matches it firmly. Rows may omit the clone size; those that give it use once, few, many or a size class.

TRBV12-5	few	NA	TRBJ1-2	TGTGCTAGTGGTGCCTCCCAAGTCGGGGGCTACACCTTC	CASGASQVGGYTF
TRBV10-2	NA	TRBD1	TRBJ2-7	TGCGCCAGCAAACAGACAGGGGGCATCTACGAGCAGTACTTC	CASKQTGGIYEQYF
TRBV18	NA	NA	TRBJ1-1	TGTGCCAGCTCTCCCCGGGGGGGAGTGGTGAACACTGAAGCTTTCTTT	CASSPRGGVVNTEAFF
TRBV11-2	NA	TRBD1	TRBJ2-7	TGTGCCAGCAGCTTAAATCGACAGGGTGGTAACGAGCAGTACTTC	CASSLNRQGGNEQYF
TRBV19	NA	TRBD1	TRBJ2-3	TGTGCCAGTAGTCCCCAGGGGGCAGATACGCAGTATTTT	CASSPQGADTQYF
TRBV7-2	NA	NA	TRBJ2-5	TGTGCCAGCAGCCCACTCGTAGGGCGGGAGACCCAGTACTTC	CASSPLVGRETQYF
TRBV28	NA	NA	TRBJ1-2	TGTGCCAGCAGTGCTGGGGGCGCCGGGGATGGCTACACCTTC	CASSAGGAGDGYTF
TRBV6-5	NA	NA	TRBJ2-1	TGTGCCAGCAGTTACTCAGTGGGTGAGCAGTTCTTC	CASSYSVGEQFF
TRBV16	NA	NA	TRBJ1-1	TGTGCCAGCAGCCATACTCCACAGGGAGTTCTTGCTGAAGCTTTCTTT	CASSHTPQGVLAEAFF
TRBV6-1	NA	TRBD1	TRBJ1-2	TGTGCCAGCAGGGAAGGGGGCTCAAACTATGGCTACACCTTC	CASREGGSNYGYTF
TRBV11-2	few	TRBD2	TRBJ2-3	TGTGCCAGCAGCCCCCAGCGGGGGGGAAGCACAGATACGCAGTATTTT	CASSPQRGGSTDTQYF
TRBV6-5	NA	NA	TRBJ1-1	TGTGCCAGCAGTTCCCACCGAACAGGACAAACTGAAGCTTTCTTT	CASSSHRTGQTEAFF
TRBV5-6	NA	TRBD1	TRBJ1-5	TGTGCCAGCAGCTTGCGGGCAGGGGGAGAGCCCCAGCATTTT	CASSLRAGGEPQHF
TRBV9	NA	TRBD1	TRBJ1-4	TGTGCCAGCAGCGTAGGCCCGACAGGGGGCCAAGAAAAACTGTTTTTT	CASSVGPTGGQEKLFF
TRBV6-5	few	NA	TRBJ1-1	TGTGCCAGCAGTTACTGGCAGGACACTGAAGCTTTCTTT	CASSYWQDTEAFF
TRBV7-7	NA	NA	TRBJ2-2	TGTGCCAGCAGCTTGGGATCATCCACCGGGGAGCTGTTTTTT	CASSLGSSTGELFF
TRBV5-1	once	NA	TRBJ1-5	TGCGCCAGCAGCCTCTGGGGGGGTCAGCCCCAGCATTTT	CASSLWGGQPQHF
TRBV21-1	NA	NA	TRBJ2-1	TGTGCCAGCACTAATTCTAGGGGGAAAGGGGTGTACAACAATGAGCAGTTCTTC	CASTNSRGKGVYNNEQFF
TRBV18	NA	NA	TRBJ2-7	TGTGCCAGCTCACCACCTACGAGCTCCTACGAGCAGTACTTC	CASSPPTSSYEQYF
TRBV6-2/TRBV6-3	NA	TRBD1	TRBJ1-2	TGTGCCAGCAGTTACGACAGGGGTAGTAACTATGGCTACACCTTC	CASSYDRGSNYGYTF
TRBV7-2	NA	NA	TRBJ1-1	TGTGCCAGCGGCCGTAGAGCGATGAACACTGAAGCTTTCTTT	CASGRRAMNTEAFF
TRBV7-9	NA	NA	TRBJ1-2	TGTGCCAGCAGCTCCGGGACACACTATGGCTACACCTTC	CASSSGTHYGYTF
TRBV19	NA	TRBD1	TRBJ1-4	TGTGCCAGTAGTACAAGGGACAGGGCGGAAGAAAAACTGTTTTTT	CASSTRDRAEEKLFF
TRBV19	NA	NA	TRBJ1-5	TGTGCCAGTAGTATATCGGCTCCGGGACGCCTTAGCAATCAGCCCCAGCATTTT	CASSISAPGRLSNQPQHF
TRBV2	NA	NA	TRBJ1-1	TGTGCCAGCATAGCAAAGACGTCGAACACTGAAGCTTTCTTT	CASIAKTSNTEAFF
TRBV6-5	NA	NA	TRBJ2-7	TGTGCCAGCAGTTACTTGCCCCCGGACAGAATCTACGAGCAGTACTTC	CASSYLPPDRIYEQYF
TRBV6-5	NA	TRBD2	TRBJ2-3	TGTGCCAGCAGCCGACTCACTAGCGGCGATACGCAGTATTTT	CASSRLTSGDTQYF
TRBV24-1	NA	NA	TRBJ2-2	TGTGCCGTGGGGTACTCCGGGGAGCTGTTTTTT	CAVGYSGELFF
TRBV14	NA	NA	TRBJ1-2	TGTGCCAGCAGCCAAGATGGGGGCTACACCTTC	CASSQDGGYTF
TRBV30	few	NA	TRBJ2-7	TGTGCCCTGGAGTCTGAGAACTACGAGCAGTACTTC	CALESENYEQYF
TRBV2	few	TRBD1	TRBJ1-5	TGTGCCAGCAGGGATCTAGACAGGGTGAGCAATCAGCCCCAGCATTTT	CASRDLDRVSNQPQHF
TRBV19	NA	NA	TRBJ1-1	TGTGCCAGTAGGCCCTCCTCTTTGAACACTGAAGCTTTCTTT	CASRPSSLNTEAFF
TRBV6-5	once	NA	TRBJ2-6	TGTGCCAGCAGTCAGGGCTCTGGGGCCAACGTCCTGACTTTC	CASSQGSGANVLTF
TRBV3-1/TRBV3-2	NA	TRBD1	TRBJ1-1	TGTGCCAGCAGCCAAGACAGGGGGCGTCGGACTGAAGCTTTCTTT	CASSQDRGRRTEAFF
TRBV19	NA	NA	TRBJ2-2	TGTGCCAGTAGTATAGTGGCAGGCATGAACACCGGGGAGCTGTTTTTT	CASSIVAGMNTGELFF
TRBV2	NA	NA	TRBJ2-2	TGTGCCAGCAGGCCGGGCGCCGGGGAGCTGTTTTTT	CASRPGAGELFF
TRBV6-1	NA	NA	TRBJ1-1	TGTGCCAGCAGTGAACTGCGTCAGAACACTGAAGCTTTCTTT	CASSELRQNTEAFF
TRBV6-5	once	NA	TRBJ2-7	TGTGCAACTGCACAGGGAGCCTACGAGCAGTACTTC	CATAQGAYEQYF
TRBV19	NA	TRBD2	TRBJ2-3	TGTGCCAGCAACCCGGCGGGACTAGCGGGAGGTTTGCCAGATACGCAGTATTTT	CASNPAGLAGGLPDTQYF
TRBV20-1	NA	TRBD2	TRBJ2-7	TGCAGTGCTAAGACTAGCCACGAGCAGTACTTC	CSAKTSHEQYF